This T cell receptor (beta chain) came from a study of T cell changes during pregnancy in multiple sclerosis (dated by TCRdb to about 2019). Broadly, across the study: The study examined how the T cell repertoire changed over the course of pregnancy in women with multiple sclerosis.

The library was made by the immunoSEQ multiplex PCR assay. In TCRdb, the immuneACCESS table is reduced to in-frame sequences with V and J assigned. These tables do not hold every clone; where another copy was compared, an unresolved V gene accounts for under half, and the others remain unexplained. The sample table records about 80,000 clones; about 91% of these occur just once. The ten largest account for 1.4% of the sample. Trimming removed 4 bases from V and 3 bases from J; the gene matches leave 8 bases unexplained. CDR1 and CDR2, looked up from the germline V gene, are LGHNA and YNFKEQ. Measured from the cysteine to the phenylalanine, the CDR3 is 15 residues long. Only CDR3 DNA is held: 45 bases, read in frame from base 1. This clone was seen a single time. Its antigen is currently not known. Per-base qualities were not stored, and no clone one base away is much larger.

This receptor was obtained from a female donor with multiple sclerosis, enrolled in a pregnancy study. The rearranged segments are TRBV4-2 and TRBJ2-7; 8 bases in the junction line up with TRBD1. This sample comprised peripheral blood, obtained before pregnancy. The CDR3 protein: CASSPPDREDYEQYF. The sequenced DNA is TGTGCCAGCAGCCCTCCGGACAGGGAGGACTACGAGCAGTACTTC.